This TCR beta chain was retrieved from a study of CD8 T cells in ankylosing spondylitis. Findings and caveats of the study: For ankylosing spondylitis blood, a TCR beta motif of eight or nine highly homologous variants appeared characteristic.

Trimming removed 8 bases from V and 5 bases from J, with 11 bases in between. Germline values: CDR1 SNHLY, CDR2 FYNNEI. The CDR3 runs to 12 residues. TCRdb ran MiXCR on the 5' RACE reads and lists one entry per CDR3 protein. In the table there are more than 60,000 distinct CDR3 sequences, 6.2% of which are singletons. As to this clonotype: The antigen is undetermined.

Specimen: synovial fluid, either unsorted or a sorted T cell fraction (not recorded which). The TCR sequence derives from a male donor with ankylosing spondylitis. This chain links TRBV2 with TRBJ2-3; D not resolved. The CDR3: CASARTRDTQYF. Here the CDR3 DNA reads TGTGCCAGCGCCCGCACCCGAGATACGCAGTATTTT.